This T cell receptor (beta chain) was documented in a study of regulatory T cells in long-lasting Graves disease. The CDR3 runs 19 residues. V was clipped by 6 bases and J by 1 base; unmatched bases: 12. Combining iRepertoire HTBI primers with Arm-PCR of CDR3 regions, the authors built TCR beta libraries. In TCRdb, the multiplex PCR reads were re-called with MiXCR into one record per CDR3 protein. The table records about 620,000 distinct CDR3 sequences, approximately 15% of them present only once. There are many counts of this clonotype. Indicated time point: newly diagnosed GD, antithyroid drugs for less than 3 months. Following extraction of RNA from PBMCs, that RNA was used to make the TCR library. Patients were from an endocrinology department in Xi'an, China. Another study also made use of these data, one on T cells in Graves' hyperthyroidism and ophthalmopathy.

The chain uses TRBV12-3 or TRBV12-4 and TRBJ2-7; 16 nucleotides align to TRBD2. The sample was peripheral blood mononuclear cells (PBMCs), taken at new diagnosis, from a patient treated with antithyroid drugs. The sequence was obtained from a woman under 40 with Graves disease. CDR3 region: CASRSFPGTSGRVSYEQYF. In DNA form, the CDR3 reads TGTGCCAGCAGATCCTTCCCCGGGACTAGCGGGAGGGTTTCCTACGAGCAGTACTTC.